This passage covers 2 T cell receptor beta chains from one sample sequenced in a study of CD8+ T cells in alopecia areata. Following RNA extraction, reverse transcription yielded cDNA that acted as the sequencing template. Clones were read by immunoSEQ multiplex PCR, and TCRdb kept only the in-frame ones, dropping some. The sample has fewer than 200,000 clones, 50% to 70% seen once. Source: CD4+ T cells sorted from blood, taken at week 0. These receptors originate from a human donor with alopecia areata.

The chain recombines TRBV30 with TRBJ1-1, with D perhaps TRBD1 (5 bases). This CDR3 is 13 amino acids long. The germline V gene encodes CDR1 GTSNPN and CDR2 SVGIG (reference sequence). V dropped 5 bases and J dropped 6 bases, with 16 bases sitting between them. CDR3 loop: CAWEKRGDPEAFF. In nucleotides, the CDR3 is TGTGCCTGGGAAAAACGGGGGGACCCTGAAGCTTTCTTT.

CDR3 nucleotide sequence: TGCGCCAGCAGCACGGGACAGCCCCTAGACGAGCAGTACTTC. This codes for CASSTGQPLDEQYF. The V and J genes are TRBV10-2 and TRBJ2-7; 7 bases map to TRBD1. The CDR3 runs to 14 residues. Per the germline V gene, CDR1 is WSHSY and CDR2 is SAAADI. V lost 6 bases and J lost 5; bases outside the gene matches: 10.